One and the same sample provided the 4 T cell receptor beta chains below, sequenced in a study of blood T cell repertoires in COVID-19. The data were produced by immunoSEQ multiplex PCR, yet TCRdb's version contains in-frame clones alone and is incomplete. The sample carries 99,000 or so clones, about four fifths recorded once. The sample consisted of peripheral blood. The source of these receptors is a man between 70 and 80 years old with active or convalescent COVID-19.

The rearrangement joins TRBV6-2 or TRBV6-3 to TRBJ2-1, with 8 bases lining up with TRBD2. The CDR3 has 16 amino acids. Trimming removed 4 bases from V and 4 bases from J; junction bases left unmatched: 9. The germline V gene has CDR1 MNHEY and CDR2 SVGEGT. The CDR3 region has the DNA TGTGCCAGCAGTTTCGGCGGGGGGATACCATACAATGAGCAGTTCTTC. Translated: CASSFGGGIPYNEQFF.

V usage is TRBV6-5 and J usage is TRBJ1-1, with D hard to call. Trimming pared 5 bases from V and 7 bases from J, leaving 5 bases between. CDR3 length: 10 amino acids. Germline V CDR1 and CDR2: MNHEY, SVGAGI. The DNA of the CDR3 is TGTGCCAGCAGTCTTTTTGAAGCTTTCTTT. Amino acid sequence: CASSLFEAFF.

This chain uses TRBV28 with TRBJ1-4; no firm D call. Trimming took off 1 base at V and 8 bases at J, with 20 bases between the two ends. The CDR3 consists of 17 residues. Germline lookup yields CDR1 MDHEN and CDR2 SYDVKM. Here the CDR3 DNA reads TGTGCCAGCAGTTTATTTACCGGGGTCCCCACGGGGGAAAAACTGTTTTTT. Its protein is CASSLFTGVPTGEKLFF.

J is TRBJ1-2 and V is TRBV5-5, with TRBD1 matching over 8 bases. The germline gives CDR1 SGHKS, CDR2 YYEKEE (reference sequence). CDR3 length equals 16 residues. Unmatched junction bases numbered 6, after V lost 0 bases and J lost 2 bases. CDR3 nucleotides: TGTGCCAGCAGCTTGGGGCAGGGGGCCTTCAACTATGGCTACACCTTC. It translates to CASSLGQGAFNYGYTF.